These 24 T cell receptor beta chains were sequenced from one sample in a study of cytomegalovirus exposure and HLA in healthy donors. With 60 Vbeta and 13 Jbeta primers, the PCR was carried out. Assay used: immunoSEQ multiplex PCR; TCRdb lists only in-frame clones, some missing. The sample contains 90,000 to 150,000 clones, 81% of which appear only once. What was sequenced was PBMCs. These receptors originate from a middle-aged man in good health and CMV-seronegative.

The chain employs TRBV4-1 and TRBJ2-4, with D hard to call. Germline CDR1 reads MGHRA; CDR2 reads YSYEKL. Trimming stripped 4 bases from V and 12 bases from J, with 16 bases between. The CDR3 has 13 amino acids. The CDR3 DNA reads as TGCGCCAGCAGCCCCGTCAGTGGTCACAGTCAGTACTTC. Amino acids: CASSPVSGHSQYF.

For the CDR3, the DNA is TGTGCCAGCAGCGCTCGAGAAGGCGGGAGTTGGGAGCAGTACTTC. Residues: CASSAREGGSWEQYF. This chain uses TRBV7-9 with TRBJ2-7; TRBD2 matches 7 bases. This CDR3 is 15 amino acids long. Germline CDR1 SEHNR, CDR2 FQNEAQ (reference sequence). V gave up 5 bases and J gave up 7 bases; unmatched junction bases: 14. The full variable domain, with the rest looked up from reference TRBV7-9 and TRBJ2-7, is DTGVSQNPRHKITKRGQNVTFRCDPISEHNRLYWYRQTLGQGPEFLTYFQNEAQLEKSRLLSDRFSAERPKGSFSTLEIQRTEQGDSAMYLCASSAREGGSWEQYFGPGTRLTVT.

V gene TRBV21-1 combines with J gene TRBJ2-3; the D call in the table, TRBD2, was not verified against the DNA. TRBV21-1 has pseudogene status. The CDR3 sequence is 18 residues long. The CDR3 DNA is TGTGCCAGCAGCAAAGATCAAAGCGGGAGGAGGGTCACAGATACGCAGTATTTT. This gives the protein CASSKDQSGRRVTDTQYF.

Notes on this clone: Mismatch with germline at one junction end may stem from a read error. V and J are TRBV7-9 and TRBJ2-6; tentatively, D is TRBD1 (5 bases). The germline V gene encodes CDR1 SEHNR and CDR2 FQNEAQ (reference sequence). This CDR3 is built from 17 residues. DNA of the CDR3: TGTGCCAGCACCTGGGCGAGCCACATCTCTGGGGCCAACGGCCTGACTTTC. Translation: CASTWASHISGANGLTF. The full variable domain, rest sourced from reference TRBV7-9 and TRBJ2-6, is DTGVSQNPRHKITKRGQNVTFRCDPISEHNRLYWYRQTLGQGPEFLTYFQNEAQLEKSRLLSDRFSAERPKGSFSTLEIQRTEQGDSAMYLCASTWASHISGANGLTFGAGSRLTVL.

The chain recombines TRBV11-2 with TRBJ1-4; 8 bases match TRBD1. CDR3 length: 14 residues. V dropped 3 bases and J dropped 8; count of bases not matched to a gene: 5. Germline assignment: CDR1 SGHAT and CDR2 FQNNGV. The CDR3 bases are TGTGCCAGCAGCTTGGGACAGGCTGGCGAAAAACTGTTTTTT. Protein product: CASSLGQAGEKLFF.

The chain recombines TRBV18 with TRBJ2-1, with D possibly being TRBD1 (6 bases). With 1 base removed from V and 7 bases from J, the gap between germline ends came to 11 bases. The CDR3 loop spans 14 amino acids. Germline loops: CDR1 KGHSH, CDR2 LQKENI. In nucleotides, the CDR3 is TGTGCCAGCTCACCACTACAGGGTGGAAATGAGCAGTTCTTC. Translating gives CASSPLQGGNEQFF.

The V gene is TRBV30, the J gene TRBJ1-6; 7 bases are shared with TRBD1. Germline loops: CDR1 GTSNPN, CDR2 SVGIG (reference sequence). V lost 6 bases to trimming and J lost 9 bases; unmatched junction nucleotides: 2. This CDR3 is built from 11 residues. The chain's CDR3 is CACQGGSPLHF. The CDR3 region has the DNA TGTGCCTGCCAGGGGGGTTCACCCCTCCACTTT.

This clone appeared a single time. The CDR3 nucleotides read TGCAGCTCACACGGGCCGGGGGACGAGCAGTACTTC. Translation: CSSHGPGDEQYF. The chain uses TRBV29-1 and TRBJ2-7; a possible D gene is TRBD2 (6 bases). CDR3 length: 12 residues. V lost 8 bases and J lost 5, with 16 bases in between. The germline gives CDR1 SQVTM, CDR2 ANQGSEA.

This clone was seen a handful of times. This rearrangement joins TRBV30 to TRBJ1-1, with D hard to call. This CDR3 has 13 residues. The germline V gene encodes CDR1 GTSNPN and CDR2 SVGIG (reference sequence). V lost 5 bases and J lost 0, with 10 bases in between. The CDR3 here is CAWAIFMNTEAFF. DNA of the CDR3: TGTGCCTGGGCTATATTTATGAACACTGAAGCTTTCTTT.

V gene TRBV6-5 combines with J gene TRBJ2-7; maybe TRBD2 (5 bases). Trimming removed 3 bases from V and 4 bases from J, with 13 bases in between. The germline V gene encodes CDR1 MNHEY and CDR2 SVGAGI. CDR3 length: 14 amino acids. CDR3: CASSYLHGVYEQYF. Written as DNA, the CDR3 is TGTGCCAGCAGTTATCTCCACGGGGTATACGAGCAGTACTTC.

CDR3 residues: CASDRGPPQETQYF. The CDR3 DNA follows: TGTGCCAGTGACAGGGGTCCCCCACAAGAGACCCAGTACTTC. The chain links TRBV10-3 to TRBJ2-5, with 8 nucleotides matching TRBD1. Germline V gene sequence: CDR1 ENHRY, CDR2 SYGVKD. The junction had 9 bases not matched to a gene; V was cut back by 10 bases and J by 2 bases. The CDR3 runs 14 residues.

To note about this clone: At one end, the junction sequence differs from germline, possibly due to a read error. V usage is TRBV5-6 and J usage is TRBJ2-6; D is possibly TRBD1 (5 bases). This CDR3 has 15 amino acids. Germline values: CDR1 SGHDT, CDR2 YYEEEE. CDR3 in amino acids: CASSLPRLRANGLTF. The CDR3 DNA reads TGTGCCAGCAGCCTCCCCCGGCTCAGGGCCAACGGCCTGACTTTC.

The chain combines TRBV7-9 with TRBJ2-7; unclear D gene. Germline V lookup: CDR1 SEHNR, CDR2 FQNEAQ (reference sequence). This CDR3 is built from 14 residues. V was clipped by 1 base and J by 3 bases, with 10 bases between them. The CDR3 DNA sequence: TGTGCCAGCAGCTTAGGAGACTCGGTCTACGAGCAGTACTTC. Protein sequence: CASSLGDSVYEQYF. The whole variable domain, filled in from reference TRBV7-9 and TRBJ2-7, reads DTGVSQNPRHKITKRGQNVTFRCDPISEHNRLYWYRQTLGQGPEFLTYFQNEAQLEKSRLLSDRFSAERPKGSFSTLEIQRTEQGDSAMYLCASSLGDSVYEQYFGPGTRLTVT.

This clone was recorded many times. This chain connects TRBV19 to TRBJ2-7; 8 bases are shared with TRBD2. Germline V gives CDR1 LNHDA, CDR2 SQIVND (reference sequence). The CDR3 runs 16 residues. V was pared by 6 bases and J by 3 bases, with 13 bases of the junction left unmatched. CDR3 amino acids: CASSFGGGGQGYEQYF. CDR3 coding DNA: TGTGCCAGTAGCTTCGGGGGGGGCGGTCAAGGCTACGAGCAGTACTTC.

The CDR3 region is CASSIGLGESTQYF. Written as DNA, the CDR3 is TGTGCCAGTAGTATAGGACTAGGAGAGAGTACGCAGTATTTT. The genes are TRBV19 and TRBJ2-3; D may be TRBD2 (6 bases). This CDR3 is 14 amino acids long. The V end lost 1 base, the J end lost 8 bases, and 13 bases lay between the germline ends. Per germline, CDR1 LNHDA and CDR2 SQIVND (reference sequence).

V is TRBV5-1 and J is TRBJ1-2; D gene ambiguous. Looked up from germline, CDR1 is SGHRS and CDR2 is YFSETQ. V lost 0 bases to trimming and J lost 8 bases, with 14 bases between them. The CDR3 has 14 residues. DNA for the CDR3: TGCGCCAGCAGCTTGGTACCGGGAACGGAGGGCTACACCTTC. It codes for CASSLVPGTEGYTF. The full variable domain, rest sourced from reference TRBV5-1 and TRBJ1-2, is KAGVTQTPRYLIKTRGQQVTLSCSPISGHRSVSWYQQTPGQGLQFLFEYFSETQRNKGNFPGRFSGRQFSNSRSEMNVSTLELGDSALYLCASSLVPGTEGYTFGSGTRLTVV.

V and J are TRBV28 and TRBJ1-5; 8 bases align to TRBD1. V lost 5 bases, J lost 5 bases, and 5 bases stayed unmatched. Germline assignment: CDR1 MDHEN and CDR2 SYDVKM. The CDR3 has 14 residues. This chain's CDR3 is CASSPGQGYQPQHF. The CDR3 DNA follows: TGTGCCAGCAGTCCCGGACAGGGCTATCAGCCCCAGCATTTT.

This chain joins TRBV18 and TRBJ2-5, with TRBD2 matching over 7 bases. The CDR3 is made up of 13 amino acids. V shed 3 bases and J 5 bases; nucleotides not matched to a gene: 3. Germline lookup yields CDR1 KGHSH and CDR2 LQKENI. Written as DNA, the CDR3 is TGTGCCAGCTCACCTGGGAGGGGTGAGACCCAGTACTTC. Translating it yields CASSPGRGETQYF.

This sequence joins TRBV7-2 and TRBJ1-3; D uncertain. The V end lost 2 bases, the J end lost 0 bases, and 14 bases lay between the germline ends. CDR1 SGHTA and CDR2 FQGNSA come from the germline V gene. The CDR3 is made up of 17 amino acids. The CDR3, as DNA: TGTGCCAGCAGCTTATTCCCCCAGGCCCTCTCTGGAAACACCATATATTTT. Translation gives CASSLFPQALSGNTIYF.

This clone has more than one count but fewer than ten. This chain connects TRBV19 to TRBJ1-2; possibly TRBD1 for D (5 bases). V gave up 4 bases and J gave up 2 bases, with 14 bases separating them. This CDR3 contains 15 residues. CDR1 and CDR2 (germline): LNHDA, SQIVND (reference sequence). CDR3 amino acids: CASSTRQTFNYGYTF. The CDR3 DNA sequence: TGTGCCAGTAGTACACGACAGACATTCAACTATGGCTACACCTTC.

This clone was observed at least ten times. This rearrangement joins TRBV6-5 to TRBJ1-4; 8 positions agree with TRBD1. CDR1 and CDR2 from the germline V gene are MNHEY and SVGAGI. With V trimmed by 2 bases and J by 4 bases, 3 bases remained unmatched. The CDR3 has 15 amino acids. In DNA form, the CDR3 reads TGTGCCAGCAGTTACACGACAGGGGATAATGAAAAACTGTTTTTT. Its protein is CASSYTTGDNEKLFF.

This rearrangement joins TRBV5-4 to TRBJ2-7, with TRBD1 matching over 8 bases. Germline V gene data show CDR1 as SGHNT and CDR2 as YYREEE (reference sequence). V was clipped by 4 bases and J by 7 bases; unmatched bases: 16. The CDR3 runs to 16 residues. The CDR3 DNA is TGTGCCAGCAGCCACGCAGGGGGCGATCCCTACGCGGAGCAGTACTTC. Translated, it gives CASSHAGGDPYAEQYF.

This rearrangement joins TRBV27 to TRBJ1-6; 7 bases fit TRBD1. CDR1 MNHEY and CDR2 SMNVEV come from the germline V gene (reference sequence). V trimming: 5 bases; J trimming: 10 bases; junction bases outside the gene matches: 14. The CDR3 extends over 16 amino acids. As DNA, the CDR3 is TGTGCCAGCAGTCCACGGGGGACAGCCTTTGGCTCACCCCTCCACTTT. It encodes CASSPRGTAFGSPLHF.

This clone was picked up a small number of times. This chain connects TRBV11-2 to TRBJ2-5, with a weak D call TRBD1 (5 bases). The J call may be faulty, since TRBJ2-7 better matches the DNA end. CDR3 size: 14 residues. Germline V gives CDR1 SGHAT, CDR2 FQNNGV. CDR3 DNA: TGTGCCAGCAGCTTAGTTACCAGGGCCTACGAGCAGTACTTC. This sequence encodes CASSLVTRAYEQYF.